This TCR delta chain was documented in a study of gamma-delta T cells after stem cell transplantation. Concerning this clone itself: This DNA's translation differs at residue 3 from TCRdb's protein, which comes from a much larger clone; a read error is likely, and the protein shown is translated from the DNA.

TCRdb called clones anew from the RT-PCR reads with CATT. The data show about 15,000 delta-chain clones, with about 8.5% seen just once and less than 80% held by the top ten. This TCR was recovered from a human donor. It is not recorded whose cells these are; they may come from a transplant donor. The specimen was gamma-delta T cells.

CDR3 sequence reads: CAYDTVRGETDKLIF. In nucleotides, the CDR3 is TGTGCCTATGACACCGTACGGGGGGAGACCGATAAACTCATCTTT. V and J are TRDV2 and TRDJ1; the D gene is possibly TRDD3 (6 bases). This CDR3 has 15 amino acids. Germline assignment: CDR1 GEAIGNYY and CDR2 EKD.